This note documents a single TCR beta chain sequence. Other DNA sequences in this sample translate to the same CDR3. The data were obtained in a study of beta chain features in type 1 diabetes. Every isolated RNA sample was fully reverse transcribed, so sequencing captured expressed TCRB transcripts. Assay: immunoSEQ multiplex PCR; the TCRdb copy retains only in-frame clones and omits some. The table lists 160,000 or so clones, around 10% of them singletons. What was sequenced was central memory CD4+ T cells from blood. This receptor was identified in a man aged 18 to 35 in good health.

The CDR3 reads CASSANYGYTF. As DNA, the CDR3 is TGTGCCAGCAGCGCGAACTATGGCTACACCTTC. The gene calls are TRBV9 and TRBJ1-2; D gene ambiguous. Germline V CDR1 and CDR2: SGDLS, YYNGEE. The ends were cut back, 3 bases at V and 2 bases at J, with 2 bases in the middle. CDR3 length: 11 residues.